The 21 T cell receptor beta chains presented below share a single source sample, sequenced in a study of tumor-infiltrating lymphocytes in glioblastoma multiforme. TCR beta libraries were built from RNA through three nested multiplex PCR rounds using modified ARM-PCR. TCRdb used MiXCR to reprocess the multiplex PCR reads, holding one entry per CDR3 protein. The sample includes about 15,000 distinct CDR3 sequences, around 70% of them seen just once. The sample taken for sequencing was brain tumor tissue. The receptors shown here come from a male donor with glioblastoma.

The chain has TRBV11-2 and TRBJ2-5; 7 nucleotides line up with TRBD1. V was pared by 6 bases and J by 7 bases, with 23 bases of the junction left unmatched. Germline loops: CDR1 SGHAT, CDR2 FQNNGV. The CDR3 has 18 amino acids. The CDR3 here is CASSSTTDRAFSVGTQYF. The CDR3, as DNA: TGTGCCAGCAGTTCGACCACCGACAGGGCTTTTTCGGTGGGGACCCAGTACTTC.

In the case of this clonotype: This CDR3 fails to terminate in the conserved phenylalanine or tryptophan, so it likely reflects a read error. This rearrangement joins TRBV11-2 to TRBJ2-2, with TRBD1 identical over 7 bases. Germline V CDR1 and CDR2: SGHAT, FQNNGV. The CDR3 spans 16 residues. Losses at the gene ends were 7 bases for V and 9 bases for J; bases not matched to a gene: 17. In DNA form, the CDR3 reads TGTGCCAGCACCCCCCGACAGGGCGATGGCGCCAGGGAGCTGTTTCTT. Translation: CASTPRQGDGARELFL.

The chain has TRBV11-2 and TRBJ1-5; tentatively, D is TRBD1 (5 bases). Trimming left V 4 bases short and J 15 bases short, with 25 bases between. The CDR3 contains 15 residues. Germline CDR1 and CDR2: SGHAT and FQNNGV. CDR3: CASSYGTEGNQSRHF. CDR3 DNA: TGTGCCAGCAGCTACGGGACGGAGGGCAATCAGTCCCGGCATTTT.

On this clonotype: An end of the junction differs from the germline gene, which may be a read error. This chain uses TRBV11-2 with TRBJ1-1; the D is unclear. From germline, CDR1 is SGHAT and CDR2 FQNNGV. This CDR3 has 13 amino acids. CDR3 bases: TGTGCCAGTAGCTTTGAACTGTACACTGAAGCTTTCTTT. This translates into CASSFELYTEAFF.

Concerning this clonotype: At one of its ends the junction is not consistent with the germline gene, which may arise from a read error. This rearrangement joins TRBV6-1 to TRBJ2-7, with TRBD2 matching 9 bases. The V gene's germline CDR1 is MNHNS and CDR2 SASEGT. CDR3 length: 17 amino acids. CDR3 sequence: CASSVPPPSGNSYGQYF. The CDR3, as DNA: TGTGCCAGCAGTGTGCCCCCCCCTAGCGGGAACTCCTACGGGCAGTACTTC.

On this clonotype: Without the conserved terminal phenylalanine or tryptophan, this CDR3 likely stems from a read error. V and J are TRBV12-3 or TRBV12-4 and TRBJ1-5, with D possibly being TRBD1 (6 bases). The CDR3 contains 15 residues. The ends were cut back, 1 base at V and 2 bases at J, with 9 bases in the middle. CDR3 protein: CASSLGGGGNQPQHL. The CDR3, as DNA: TGTGCCAGCAGTTTAGGAGGGGGAGGCAATCAGCCCCAGCATCTT.

The rearrangement uses TRBV11-3 and TRBJ2-1, with a possible D match to TRBD1 (5 bases). The CDR3 loop spans 13 amino acids. V was trimmed by 11 bases and J by 3 bases, leaving 14 bases between them. Germline CDR1 is SGHNT and CDR2 is YENEEA. The CDR3 region has the DNA TGTGCCGACAGCTTCAACAACTACAATGAGCAGTTCTTC. Residues: CADSFNNYNEQFF.

The chain carries TRBV6-2 or TRBV6-3 and TRBJ2-3; 12 bases are a match to TRBD2. With V trimmed by 2 bases and J by 4 bases, 4 bases remained unmatched. The CDR3 length is 16 residues. Germline-derived CDR1 and CDR2 are MNHEY and SVGEGT. This chain's CDR3 is CASSYTLAGGADTQYF. The CDR3 bases are TGTGCCAGCAGTTACACACTAGCGGGAGGCGCAGATACGCAGTATTTT.

V is TRBV28 and J is TRBJ2-1; 9 bases agree with TRBD2. After removal of 7 bases from V and 3 bases from J, the junction contained 4 bases not matched to a gene. The germline V gene has CDR1 MDHEN and CDR2 SYDVKM. CDR3 size: 14 residues. The CDR3 DNA sequence: TGTGCCAGCATTTTGACTAGCGGCTACAATGAGCAGTTCTTC. As protein: CASILTSGYNEQFF.

The chain joins TRBV7-9 to TRBJ2-1; TRBD1 aligns across 8 bases. The CDR3 totals 14 residues. V was pared by 3 bases and J by 9 bases, with 7 bases of the junction left unmatched. Germline V gene sequence: CDR1 SEHNR, CDR2 FQNEAQ (reference sequence). CDR3 coding DNA: TGTGCCAGCAGCTTTGGGACAGGAACGGGTGAGCAGTTCTTC. It is translated as CASSFGTGTGEQFF.

Remarks on this clonotype: Germline and junction disagree at one end, which may indicate a read error. The rearrangement joins TRBV11-2 to TRBJ2-1; unclear D gene. The V gene's germline CDR1 is SGHAT and CDR2 FQNNGV. The CDR3 sequence is 13 residues long. CDR3 protein: CASSLDRVNEQLF. The CDR3 region has the DNA TGTGCTAGCAGTTTAGATAGGGTGAATGAGCAGCTCTTC.

Remarks on this clonotype: The CDR3 does not end in the conserved phenylalanine or tryptophan, so this is likely a read error. The gene calls are TRBV20-1 and TRBJ2-5; D call uncertain. The V gene's germline CDR1 is DFQATT and CDR2 SNEGSKA (reference sequence). The CDR3 contains 10 residues. Trimming left V 7 bases short and J 2 bases short, with 5 bases between. CDR3 amino acids: CSVGQETQYL. In DNA form, the CDR3 reads TGCAGTGTGGGGCAAGAGACCCAGTACCTA.

The gene calls are TRBV20-1 and TRBJ1-3; D is unclear. Per germline, CDR1 DFQATT and CDR2 SNEGSKA (reference sequence). This CDR3 has 13 residues. The V and J ends lost 4 bases and 4 bases respectively, with 11 bases between them. The CDR3 is CSATVTAGNTIYF. In nucleotides, the CDR3 is TGCAGTGCTACCGTCACAGCCGGAAACACCATATATTTT.

V usage is TRBV20-1 and J usage is TRBJ1-5, with D uncertain. The CDR3 has 13 residues. Trimming pared 4 bases from V and 1 base from J, leaving 8 bases between. Germline V gives CDR1 DFQATT, CDR2 SNEGSKA (reference sequence). Written as DNA, the CDR3 is TGCAGTGCTATCGGGCAGAGCAATCAGCCCCAGCATTTT. This sequence encodes CSAIGQSNQPQHF.

J is TRBJ2-7 and V is TRBV7-8; 7 bases are shared with TRBD1. This CDR3 region has 16 residues. Germline V gene data show CDR1 as SGHVS and CDR2 as FQNEAQ. The CDR3 reads CASSLEGTVTSYEQYV. The CDR3 DNA reads TGTGCCAGCAGCTTAGAGGGGACAGTTACCTCCTATGAGCAGTACGTC.

This chain joins TRBV5-6 and TRBJ1-2; 7 positions match TRBD1. The germline V gene encodes CDR1 SGHDT and CDR2 YYEEEE. J lost 4 bases, V lost 4 bases, and 7 bases had no gene match. CDR3 length: 14 residues. CDR3 DNA sequence: TGTGCCAGCAGCCCAACGGGACAGATCTATGGCTACACCTTC. Its protein is CASSPTGQIYGYTF. Based on the CDR3 plus reference TRBV5-6 and TRBJ1-2, the full variable domain is DAGVTQSPTHLIKTRGQQVTLRCSPKSGHDTVSWYQQALGQGPQFIFQYYEEEERQRGNFPDRFSGHQFPNYSSELNVNALLLGDSALYLCASSPTGQIYGYTFGSGTRLTVV.

This clonotype was recorded once. The chain carries TRBV10-1 and TRBJ2-7; unclear D gene. V was clipped by 5 bases and J by 2 bases, with 7 bases between them. This CDR3 is 12 amino acids long. CDR1 WNHNN and CDR2 SYGVQD come from the germline V gene (reference sequence). The CDR3 DNA reads TGCGCCAGCAGTCCGAACACCTACGAGCAGTACTTC. This codes for CASSPNTYEQYF.

In the case of this clonotype: A read error may account for a junction end that differs from germline. The chain is built from TRBV11-2 and TRBJ2-1; no clear D gene. The length of the CDR3 is 13 residues. CDR1 is SGHAT, CDR2 FQNNGV, per germline. In DNA, the CDR3 is TGTGCCAGCAGCTTATCTATCTACAATGACCAGTTCTTC. This translates into CASSLSIYNDQFF.

CDR3 DNA sequence: TGCAGTGCTAGTCGAACGCTAGATTTGGGAGATACGCAGTATTTT. This codes for CSASRTLDLGDTQYF. The gene calls are TRBV20-1 and TRBJ2-3; no firm D call. V lost 3 bases, J lost 5 bases, and 18 bases lay in between. The CDR3 covers 15 residues. CDR1 and CDR2 (germline): DFQATT, SNEGSKA (reference sequence).

This clonotype has at least ten counts. This rearrangement joins TRBV20-1 to TRBJ2-5; perhaps TRBD2 as D (5 bases). The ends were cut back, 0 bases at V and 4 bases at J, with 9 bases in the middle. Germline CDR1 DFQATT, CDR2 SNEGSKA (reference sequence). The CDR3 is 13 amino acids. This CDR3 is CSAREFGGETQYF. The CDR3 coding sequence is TGCAGTGCTAGAGAGTTTGGAGGAGAGACCCAGTACTTC.

Points on this clonotype: One end of the junction varies from germline; a read error may be responsible. This chain connects TRBV5-6 to TRBJ2-5; TRBD2 aligns across 13 bases. This CDR3 spans 16 amino acids. CDR1 and CDR2 from the germline V gene are SGHDT and YYEEEE. In DNA, the CDR3 is TGTGCCAGCAGCGTCGGACTAGCGGGGGTCCAAGAGACCCAGTGCTTC. It translates to CASSVGLAGVQETQCF.